These T cell receptor beta chains were read from a single sample in a study of blood T cell repertoires in COVID-19. Generated by immunoSEQ multiplex PCR, the TCRdb table keeps only in-frame clones and is missing some. The sample contains approximately 460,000 clones, roughly 89% of which appear only once. Sample: peripheral blood. The receptor set was obtained from a man between 18 and 29 years old with COVID-19, enrolled during active disease. Both conserved end residues are part of each CDR3. The order of the fields is D gene, J gene, V gene, clone size, CDR3 DNA, CDR3 protein. A D gene is named only where the DNA matches it firmly. The size field is filled for only some rows; it gives once, few, many or a size class.

d_gene: -; j_gene: TRBJ2-5; v_gene: TRBV4-1; abundance: -; CDR3nt: TGCGCCAGCAGCCCCCCGAGAGTACAAGAGACCCAGTACTTC; CDR3aa: CASSPPRVQETQYF
d_gene: -; j_gene: TRBJ2-1; v_gene: TRBV7-9; abundance: -; CDR3nt: TGTGCCAGCAGCCCCCGGGTGGGTAACAATGAGCAGTTCTTC; CDR3aa: CASSPRVGNNEQFF
d_gene: -; j_gene: TRBJ2-2; v_gene: TRBV6-2/TRBV6-3; abundance: -; CDR3nt: TGTGCCAGCAGTTCCCGACTAGGCCCCGGGGAGCTGTTTTTT; CDR3aa: CASSSRLGPGELFF
d_gene: TRBD2; j_gene: TRBJ2-3; v_gene: TRBV15; abundance: many; CDR3nt: TGTGCCACCAGCCGTAGCGGGGGGGCAACAGATACGCAGTATTTT; CDR3aa: CATSRSGGATDTQYF
d_gene: -; j_gene: TRBJ2-5; v_gene: TRBV6-4; abundance: -; CDR3nt: TGTGCCAGCAGTGACCCTCCAGGAAAGGTACAAGAGACCCAGTACTTC; CDR3aa: CASSDPPGKVQETQYF
d_gene: -; j_gene: TRBJ2-5; v_gene: TRBV11-2; abundance: -; CDR3nt: TGTGCCAGCAGCCTCACAGGTTCGGAGACCCAGTACTTC; CDR3aa: CASSLTGSETQYF
d_gene: TRBD2; j_gene: TRBJ2-3; v_gene: TRBV11-2; abundance: -; CDR3nt: TGTGCCAGCAGCTTGACTAGCGGGTGGGCAGATACGCAGTATTTT; CDR3aa: CASSLTSGWADTQYF
d_gene: -; j_gene: TRBJ2-7; v_gene: TRBV15; abundance: -; CDR3nt: TGTGCCACCAGCTCGGGCGGGTACGAGCAGTACTTC; CDR3aa: CATSSGGYEQYF
d_gene: TRBD1; j_gene: TRBJ2-3; v_gene: TRBV5-4; abundance: -; CDR3nt: TGTGCCAGCAGCTACTGGACAGGGGGAGTCACAGATACGCAGTATTTT; CDR3aa: CASSYWTGGVTDTQYF
d_gene: -; j_gene: TRBJ2-2; v_gene: TRBV6-5; abundance: -; CDR3nt: TGTGCCAGCAGTTATTTGGCGGGTAACACCGGGGAGCTGTTTTTT; CDR3aa: CASSYLAGNTGELFF
d_gene: TRBD2; j_gene: TRBJ2-7; v_gene: TRBV24-1; abundance: -; CDR3nt: TGTGCCACCAGTGATTTGTCTAGCGGGAGTGACGAGCAGTACTTC; CDR3aa: CATSDLSSGSDEQYF
d_gene: TRBD2; j_gene: TRBJ2-2; v_gene: TRBV3-1/TRBV3-2; abundance: -; CDR3nt: TGTGCCAGCAGCGCCCTTCGATCCAGCGGGGGCGGCAACACCGGGGAGCTGTTTTTT; CDR3aa: CASSALRSSGGGNTGELFF
d_gene: TRBD1; j_gene: TRBJ2-3; v_gene: TRBV24-1; abundance: once; CDR3nt: TGTGCCACCAGTGATACCGGGACAGGGTCAGATACGCAGTATTTT; CDR3aa: CATSDTGTGSDTQYF
d_gene: TRBD1; j_gene: TRBJ2-5; v_gene: TRBV24-1; abundance: -; CDR3nt: TGTGCCACCAGTGACTCCAGGGGGCCGGGTGAGACCCAGTACTTC; CDR3aa: CATSDSRGPGETQYF
d_gene: TRBD2; j_gene: TRBJ2-5; v_gene: TRBV2; abundance: -; CDR3nt: TGTGCCAGCAATACAGCGGGGGTGGAGACCCAGTACTTC; CDR3aa: CASNTAGVETQYF